This T cell receptor (beta chain) comes out of a study of T cell repertoires in cytomegalovirus infection. In the study overall: Public TCR beta signatures provided an indication of both CMV infection and a matching HLA type.

This clonotype was detected only a few times. Its target is unknown. Findings of the study overall: Cumulative frequency (of public TCR beta family members) identified carriers of CMV plus the relevant HLA. Clonotypes of TCR beta that were HLA-C-restricted and CMV-specific dominated the ex vivo response.

Using its own MiXCR run on the reads, TCRdb lists one record per CDR3 protein. This table holds 200,000 to 300,000 distinct CDR3 sequences, roughly 15% found once. This TCR came from a human donor in good health (CMV status not recorded). Some clones in this sample may be carry-over from other donors' samples. The sample comprised PBMCs.

CDR3 DNA: TGCAGCGTTTTAGACAGGGAGACTAATGAAAAACTGTTTTTT. Amino acid sequence: CSVLDRETNEKLFF. The rearrangement joins TRBV29-1 to TRBJ1-4, with TRBD1 matching 7 bases. In germline, CDR1 is SQVTM, CDR2 ANQGSEA. With 5 bases clipped from V and 2 bases from J, the junction kept 5 bases outside the gene matches. This CDR3 contains 14 residues. The complete variable domain, with remaining parts taken from reference TRBV29-1 and TRBJ1-4, reads SAVISQKPSRDICQRGTSLTIQCQVDSQVTMMFWYRQQPGQSLTLIATANQGSEATYESGFVIDKFPISRPNLTFSTLTVSNMSPEDSSIYLCSVLDRETNEKLFFGSGTQLSVL.